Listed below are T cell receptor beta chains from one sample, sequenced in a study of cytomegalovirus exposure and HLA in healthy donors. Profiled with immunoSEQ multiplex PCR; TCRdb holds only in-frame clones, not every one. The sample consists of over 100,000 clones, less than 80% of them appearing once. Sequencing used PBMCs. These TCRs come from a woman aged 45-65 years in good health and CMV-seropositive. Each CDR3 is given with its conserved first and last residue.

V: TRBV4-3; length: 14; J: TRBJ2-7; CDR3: CASSQYTGAYEQYF
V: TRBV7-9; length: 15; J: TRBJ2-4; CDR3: CASSLIAVAKNIQYF
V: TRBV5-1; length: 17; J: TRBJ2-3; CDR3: CASSPSSGGAWTDTQYF
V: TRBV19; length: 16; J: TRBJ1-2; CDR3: CASSIDRTVTGRGYTF
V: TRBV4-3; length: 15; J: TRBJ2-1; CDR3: CASSDRDRAYNEQFF
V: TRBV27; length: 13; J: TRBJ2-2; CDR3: CASSWGTTGELFF
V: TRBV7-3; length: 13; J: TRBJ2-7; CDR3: CASSSSPGYEQYF
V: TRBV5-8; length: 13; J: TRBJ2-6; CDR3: CASSPAGLNVLTF
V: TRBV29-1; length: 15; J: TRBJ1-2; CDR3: CSVEGQGYTNYGYTF
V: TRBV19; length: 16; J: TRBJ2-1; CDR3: CASSPQDRAAYNEQFF
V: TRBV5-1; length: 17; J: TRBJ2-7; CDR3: CASSSPLAGDSAYEQYF